Listed below are T cell receptor beta chains from one sample, sequenced in a study of control samples from healthy donors and cancer patients. The table came from immunoSEQ multiplex PCR; TCRdb's copy has only in-frame clones and leaves some out. This sample has about 130,000 clones; around 94% occur once, and the top ten carry 14%. The sample consisted of PBMCs. The receptors were gathered from a man in his sixties with colorectal cancer. Both conserved end residues are part of each CDR3. A D gene is named only where the DNA matches it firmly. Size is omitted from some rows. Given values are once, few, many or a class for expanded clones.

v_gene: TRBV28; d_gene: TRBD1; j_gene: TRBJ2-5; len: 16; abundance: once; CDR3aa: CASSLTSGTGDETQYF; CDR3nt: TGTGCCAGCAGTTTAACATCCGGGACAGGGGACGAGACCCAGTACTTC
v_gene: TRBV6-6; d_gene: TRBD2; j_gene: TRBJ2-1; len: 15; abundance: -; CDR3aa: CASRLAGTGVWEQFF; CDR3nt: TGTGCCAGCAGGCTAGCGGGAACCGGCGTCTGGGAGCAGTTCTTC
v_gene: TRBV29-1; d_gene: -; j_gene: TRBJ2-3; len: 12; abundance: -; CDR3aa: CSARGDTDTQYF; CDR3nt: TGCAGCGCTAGGGGGGACACAGATACGCAGTATTTT
v_gene: TRBV3-1/TRBV3-2; d_gene: -; j_gene: TRBJ1-1; len: 15; abundance: once; CDR3aa: CASSLAGGRNTEAFF; CDR3nt: TGTGCCAGCAGCCTTGCTGGGGGAAGGAACACTGAAGCTTTCTTT
v_gene: TRBV6-2/TRBV6-3; d_gene: TRBD1; j_gene: TRBJ2-5; len: 16; abundance: -; CDR3aa: CASSRLGQGQGETQYF; CDR3nt: TGTGCCAGCAGTCGACTCGGACAGGGTCAGGGAGAGACCCAGTACTTC
v_gene: TRBV2; d_gene: -; j_gene: TRBJ1-5; len: 15; abundance: -; CDR3aa: CASRGRSGGSQPQHF; CDR3nt: TGTGCCAGCAGGGGAAGGAGTGGTGGCTCTCAGCCCCAGCATTTT
v_gene: TRBV19; d_gene: -; j_gene: TRBJ1-1; len: 12; abundance: -; CDR3aa: CASSIGNTEAFF; CDR3nt: TGTGCCAGTAGTATAGGGAACACTGAAGCTTTCTTT
v_gene: TRBV7-9; d_gene: TRBD2; j_gene: TRBJ2-3; len: 17; abundance: -; CDR3aa: CASSSRTSGGKTDTQYF; CDR3nt: TGTGCCAGCAGCTCCAGGACTAGCGGGGGTAAAACAGATACGCAGTATTTT
v_gene: TRBV4-1; d_gene: TRBD2; j_gene: TRBJ2-7; len: 21; abundance: -; CDR3aa: CASSQLSGGRTSGGSSYEQYF; CDR3nt: TGCGCCAGCAGCCAATTGTCTGGGGGGAGGACTAGCGGGGGCAGCTCCTACGAGCAGTACTTC
v_gene: TRBV18; d_gene: -; j_gene: TRBJ1-4; len: 14; abundance: -; CDR3aa: CASSNWDANEKLFF; CDR3nt: TGTGCCAGCTCTAACTGGGATGCTAATGAAAAACTGTTTTTT
v_gene: TRBV12-3/TRBV12-4; d_gene: -; j_gene: TRBJ1-5; len: 12; abundance: -; CDR3aa: CASSLANQPQHF; CDR3nt: TGTGCCAGCAGTCTTGCGAATCAGCCCCAGCATTTT
v_gene: TRBV10-2; d_gene: TRBD1; j_gene: TRBJ1-4; len: 14; abundance: -; CDR3aa: CASSLADRGEKLFF; CDR3nt: TGCGCCAGCAGTTTAGCGGACAGGGGTGAAAAACTGTTTTTT
v_gene: TRBV2; d_gene: TRBD1; j_gene: TRBJ1-5; len: 14; abundance: -; CDR3aa: CASTSGQGNQPQHF; CDR3nt: TGTGCCAGCACATCGGGACAGGGAAATCAGCCCCAGCATTTT
v_gene: TRBV28; d_gene: TRBD1; j_gene: TRBJ2-2; len: 16; abundance: -; CDR3aa: CASSSSGTGHTGELFF; CDR3nt: TGTGCCAGCAGTTCGTCCGGGACAGGCCACACCGGGGAGCTGTTTTTT
v_gene: TRBV13; d_gene: -; j_gene: TRBJ1-2; len: 13; abundance: -; CDR3aa: CASSIRQMEGYTF; CDR3nt: TGTGCCAGCAGCATCAGACAGATGGAGGGCTACACCTTC
v_gene: TRBV18; d_gene: -; j_gene: TRBJ1-1; len: 15; abundance: -; CDR3aa: CASSPRSGGGRGAFF; CDR3nt: TGTGCCAGCTCACCACGCTCCGGGGGGGGTCGAGGAGCTTTCTTT
v_gene: TRBV6-5; d_gene: -; j_gene: TRBJ2-2; len: 14; abundance: -; CDR3aa: CASSYSWGTGELFF; CDR3nt: TGTGCCAGCAGTTACTCGTGGGGAACCGGGGAGCTGTTTTTT
v_gene: TRBV7-2; d_gene: -; j_gene: TRBJ1-2; len: 14; abundance: -; CDR3aa: CASSLEAAGPGYTF; CDR3nt: TGTGCCAGCAGCTTAGAAGCGGCAGGGCCTGGCTACACCTTC
v_gene: TRBV5-6; d_gene: -; j_gene: TRBJ2-6; len: 19; abundance: -; CDR3aa: CASSLSQDISSSGANVLTF; CDR3nt: TGTGCCAGCAGCTTATCTCAGGACATAAGTTCCTCTGGGGCCAACGTCCTGACTTTC
v_gene: TRBV2; d_gene: -; j_gene: TRBJ1-5; len: 13; abundance: -; CDR3aa: CASRGQGGQPQHF; CDR3nt: TGTGCCAGCAGGGGGCAGGGTGGTCAGCCCCAGCATTTT
v_gene: TRBV6-5; d_gene: TRBD1; j_gene: TRBJ2-7; len: 16; abundance: -; CDR3aa: CASSYGQGADTYEQYF; CDR3nt: TGTGCCAGCAGTTACGGGCAGGGGGCTGATACCTACGAGCAGTACTTC
v_gene: TRBV5-1; d_gene: TRBD2; j_gene: TRBJ2-1; len: 16; abundance: -; CDR3aa: CASSWTSGGAYNEQFF; CDR3nt: TGCGCCAGCAGCTGGACTAGCGGGGGGGCATACAATGAGCAGTTCTTC
v_gene: TRBV4-3; d_gene: -; j_gene: TRBJ1-1; len: 16; abundance: -; CDR3aa: CASSQDVQGGIGEAFF; CDR3nt: TGCGCCAGCAGCCAAGACGTTCAGGGCGGGATTGGTGAAGCTTTCTTT
v_gene: TRBV5-1; d_gene: TRBD1; j_gene: TRBJ2-7; len: 14; abundance: -; CDR3aa: CASSLGRGQDEQYF; CDR3nt: TGCGCCAGCAGCTTGGGCAGGGGGCAGGACGAGCAGTACTTC
v_gene: TRBV25-1; d_gene: -; j_gene: TRBJ1-5; len: 15; abundance: -; CDR3aa: CASSDGGSSNQPQHF; CDR3nt: TGTGCCAGCAGTGACGGGGGGTCGAGCAATCAGCCCCAGCATTTT
v_gene: TRBV4-1; d_gene: -; j_gene: TRBJ2-5; len: 13; abundance: -; CDR3aa: CASSQWGGETQYF; CDR3nt: TGCGCCAGCAGCCAATGGGGAGGAGAGACCCAGTACTTC
v_gene: TRBV2; d_gene: -; j_gene: TRBJ1-3; len: 15; abundance: -; CDR3aa: CASSEGGGSGNTIYF; CDR3nt: TGTGCCAGCAGTGAAGGGGGGGGCTCTGGAAACACCATATATTTT